The clone carrying this T cell receptor (beta chain) was observed once. This sample stems from a study of blood T cell repertoires in COVID-19. Study summary: Material from acute and convalescent COVID-19 was sourced from the United States, Italy and Spain.

This table comes from immunoSEQ multiplex PCR, and its TCRdb copy is limited to in-frame clones, with some not included. Here the sample spans approximately 250,000 clones, about 87% being singletons. Germline V CDR1 and CDR2: DFQATT, SNEGSKA (reference sequence). The CDR3 spans 11 residues. Source material: PBMCs or T cells enriched from blood (not recorded which). The rearrangement links TRBV20-1 to TRBJ2-1; tentatively, D is TRBD1 (7 bases). This TCR derives from a woman in her twenties or thirties with acute COVID-19. The CDR3 DNA reads TGCAGCTCCAGGGGGGCCAATGAGCAGTTCTTC. Translating gives CSSRGANEQFF.